One and the same sample provided the 32 T cell receptor beta chains below, sequenced in a study of T-cell memory formation after mild COVID-19. MiXCR, run by TCRdb on the 5' RACE reads, gives a single entry per CDR3 protein. The profile covers more than 100,000 distinct CDR3 sequences, with over 15% appearing a single time and about 5% taken by the ten largest. Sequencing input: PBMCs or a T cell subset sorted from them (not recorded which). These receptors were collected from a man aged 18 to 30 who had mild COVID-19 (a few samples of this study predate the infection). Cell type and time point are not known.

This clonotype was seen many times. J is TRBJ2-5 and V is TRBV20-1; 8 nucleotides line up with TRBD1. V shed 0 bases and J 1 base; nucleotides not matched to a gene: 7. CDR1 and CDR2 (germline): DFQATT, SNEGSKA (reference sequence). The CDR3 is made up of 16 amino acids. The CDR3 reads CSARDPTGGSQETQYF. The DNA for the CDR3 is TGCAGTGCTAGAGATCCCACAGGGGGGTCCCAAGAGACCCAGTACTTC.

This clonotype was detected only a few times. V is TRBV7-2 and J is TRBJ2-3; D ambiguous. The germline CDR1 and CDR2 sequences are SGHTA and FQGNSA. V was cut by 0 bases and J by 0 bases, with 4 bases left in between. The CDR3 loop spans 14 amino acids. In nucleotides, the CDR3 is TGTGCCAGCAGCTTAGCACATAGCACAGATACGCAGTATTTT. This codes for CASSLAHSTDTQYF. Drawing the rest from reference TRBV7-2 and TRBJ2-3, the complete variable domain is GAGVSQSPSNKVTEKGKDVELRCDPISGHTALYWYRQSLGQGLEFLIYFQGNSAPDKSGLPSDRFSAERTGGSVSTLTIQRTQQEDSAVYLCASSLAHSTDTQYFGPGTRLTVL.

This clonotype was counted only a few times. The chain links TRBV12-3 or TRBV12-4 to TRBJ2-1; 9 bases match TRBD2. The CDR3 is made up of 16 amino acids. The V gene end was trimmed by 2 bases and the J gene end by 5 bases; junction bases not matched to a gene: 7. The CDR3 DNA sequence: TGTGCCAGCAGTTTAAGGGGCGGGGGGGCCCACAATGAGCAGTTCTTC. Amino acid sequence: CASSLRGGGAHNEQFF.

This chain uses TRBV12-3 or TRBV12-4 with TRBJ2-1, with 7 nucleotides matching TRBD2. The V and J ends lost 6 bases and 15 bases, in that order; junction bases with no gene match: 8. The CDR3 runs to 11 residues. The CDR3 region is CASSSGTIAFF. The CDR3 region has the DNA TGTGCCAGCAGCTCCGGGACTATAGCGTTCTTC.

The V gene is TRBV28, the J gene TRBJ2-7; maybe TRBD1 (5 bases). Between the trimmed V and J ends, which lost 4 bases and 4 bases, there was a span of 11 bases. The CDR3 is 13 amino acids. Germline CDR1 MDHEN, CDR2 SYDVKM. CDR3 protein: CASSSFQGYEQYV. The CDR3 DNA is TGTGCCAGCAGTTCTTTTCAGGGTTACGAGCAGTACGTC.

This clonotype has just a few counts. The chain employs TRBV7-3 and TRBJ2-4, with D possibly TRBD1 on 5 matching bases. This CDR3 is built from 13 residues. V was shortened by 5 bases and J by 13 bases, with 18 bases between the two germline ends. In germline, CDR1 is SGHTA, CDR2 FQGTGA. The CDR3 DNA sequence: TGTGCCAGCAGCCCTCAGGTGGGGCAGTTACAGTACTTC. This gives the protein CASSPQVGQLQYF.

This clonotype was detected many times. The genes are TRBV5-1 and TRBJ1-5, with unresolved D. Trimming took 0 bases from V and 0 from J, leaving 7 bases between them. Germline V gene lookup returns CDR1 SGHRS and CDR2 YFSETQ. The CDR3 totals 15 residues. The CDR3 region is CASSLDSHSNQPQHF. Here the CDR3 DNA reads TGCGCCAGCAGCTTGGACAGCCATAGCAATCAGCCCCAGCATTTT.

This CDR3 reads CASRAGTSVYNEQFF. Here the CDR3 DNA reads TGTGCCAGCAGAGCCGGGACTAGCGTATACAATGAGCAGTTCTTC. The chain recombines TRBV28 with TRBJ2-1; 10 positions agree with TRBD2. V dropped 6 bases and J dropped 4; count of bases not matched to a gene: 6. CDR3 length: 15 residues. CDR1 MDHEN and CDR2 SYDVKM come from the germline V gene.

The gene calls are TRBV19 and TRBJ1-5, with D perhaps matching TRBD1 (5 bases). V lost 6 bases to trimming and J lost 2 bases, with 17 bases between them. Germline assignment: CDR1 LNHDA and CDR2 SQIVND (reference sequence). This CDR3 region has 16 residues. The CDR3 DNA is TGTGCCAGTAGGGCCTTGCAGGGATGGGGCAATCAGCCCCAGCATTTT. Protein product: CASRALQGWGNQPQHF. Variable domain in full (rest from reference TRBV19 and TRBJ1-5): DGGITQSPKYLFRKEGQNVTLSCEQNLNHDAMYWYRQDPGQGLRLIYYSQIVNDFQKGDIAEGYSVSREKKESFPLTVTSAQKNPTAFYLCASRALQGWGNQPQHFGDGTRLSIL.

V and J are TRBV4-2 and TRBJ2-5; no reliable D call. Germline V gene data show CDR1 as LGHNA and CDR2 as YNFKEQ. V was pared by 1 base and J by 4 bases, with 7 bases between. The length of the CDR3 is 13 residues. The CDR3 nucleotides are TGTGCCAGCAGCCAAGCGTCGGGAGAGACCCAGTACTTC. Its translation: CASSQASGETQYF.

This chain connects TRBV6-2 or TRBV6-3 to TRBJ1-1, with D maybe TRBD1 (6 bases). Germline V gives CDR1 MNHEY, CDR2 SVGEGT. This CDR3 spans 16 amino acids. Trimming shortened V by 10 bases and J by 1 base, and 22 bases separated the two germline ends. The CDR3 DNA reads TGTGCCACCTCCCGGCCGGGGGCTCTGAGGAACACTGAAGCTTTCTTT. Amino acids: CATSRPGALRNTEAFF.

This clonotype was picked up a small number of times. CDR3 loop: CASSYTGSTEAFF. As DNA, the CDR3 is TGTGCCAGCAGTTACACAGGAAGCACTGAAGCTTTCTTT. V is TRBV6-6 and J is TRBJ1-1; D may be TRBD1 (5 bases). The CDR3 runs 13 residues. V was clipped by 2 bases and J by 4 bases, with 8 bases between them. Germline-derived CDR1 and CDR2 are MNHNY and SVGAGI (reference sequence).

The chain has TRBV5-1 and TRBJ1-6; D call uncertain. This CDR3 has 14 amino acids. Trimming shortened V by 3 bases and J by 3 bases, and 7 bases separated the two germline ends. Germline assignment: CDR1 SGHRS and CDR2 YFSETQ. For the CDR3, the DNA is TGCGCCAGCAGCTCGACAAGCTATAATTCACCCCTCCACTTT. Its protein is CASSSTSYNSPLHF. The full variable domain, rest sourced from reference TRBV5-1 and TRBJ1-6, is KAGVTQTPRYLIKTRGQQVTLSCSPISGHRSVSWYQQTPGQGLQFLFEYFSETQRNKGNFPGRFSGRQFSNSRSEMNVSTLELGDSALYLCASSSTSYNSPLHFGNGTRLTVT.

The chain links TRBV13 to TRBJ1-6, with 7 bases fitting TRBD1. CDR3 length: 14 residues. V trimming: 6 bases; J trimming: 10 bases; junction bases outside the gene matches: 9. Per the germline V gene, CDR1 is PRHDT and CDR2 is FYEKMQ (reference sequence). The CDR3 region has the DNA TGTGCCAGCAGGCGGATGGACAGGTACTCACCCCTCCACTTT. Translated: CASRRMDRYSPLHF. Full variable domain (missing parts from reference TRBV13 and TRBJ1-6): AAGVIQSPRHLIKEKRETATLKCYPIPRHDTVYWYQQGPGQDPQFLISFYEKMQSDKGSIPDRFSAQQFSDYHSELNMSSLELGDSALYFCASRRMDRYSPLHFGNGTRLTVT.

This CDR3 reads CATSAGEVAGELFF. DNA of the CDR3: TGTGCCACCAGTGCAGGGGAAGTTGCCGGGGAGCTGTTTTTT. The rearrangement joins TRBV24-1 to TRBJ2-2, with D possibly being TRBD1 (6 bases). CDR1 is KGHDR and CDR2 is SFDVKD in the germline V gene. V was cut by 5 bases and J by 6 bases, with 12 bases left in between. The CDR3 has 14 residues.

The genes are TRBV6-5 and TRBJ2-1; possibly TRBD1 or TRBD2 for D (6 bases each). The CDR3 is 15 amino acids. The germline V and J ends were trimmed by 8 bases and 8 bases, with 22 bases remaining between them. Germline lookup yields CDR1 MNHEY and CDR2 SVGAGI. CDR3 nucleotide sequence: TGTGCCAGCGCCCCCGGGGGCGCCTCAGGCGATGAGCAGTTCTTC. It yields the protein CASAPGGASGDEQFF.

There are a few counts of this clonotype. This sequence joins TRBV4-1 and TRBJ2-3, with a weak D call TRBD1 (6 bases). CDR1 and CDR2 from the germline V gene are MGHRA and YSYEKL. The CDR3 covers 17 residues. Between the trimmed V and J ends, which lost 3 bases and 2 bases, there was a span of 18 bases. The CDR3 protein is CASSHRTPGTTTDTQYF. Here the CDR3 DNA reads TGCGCCAGCAGCCACCGAACCCCTGGGACAACCACAGATACGCAGTATTTT.

This rearrangement joins TRBV29-1 to TRBJ2-2; the D gene is possibly TRBD2 (7 bases). CDR3 length equals 14 residues. Trimming cost V 4 bases and J 5 bases, with 14 bases left between them. Looked up from germline, CDR1 is SQVTM and CDR2 is ANQGSEA. CDR3 sequence (DNA): TGCAGCGTTGGGGGCAGGGGAGGGACCGGGGAGCTGTTTTTT. Translating it yields CSVGGRGGTGELFF.

The count of this clonotype is one. CDR3 in amino acids: CASSQTGSSGNTIYF. DNA for the CDR3: TGCGCCAGCAGCCAAACAGGCAGCTCTGGAAACACCATATATTTT. The chain uses TRBV4-3 and TRBJ1-3; weak D call: TRBD1 (5 bases). The CDR3 loop spans 15 amino acids. V lost 2 bases, J lost 0 bases, and 8 bases lay in between. Germline-derived CDR1 and CDR2 are LGHNA and YSLEER.

V is TRBV7-2 and J is TRBJ2-1; D may be TRBD2 (6 bases). The CDR3 extends over 15 amino acids. Trimming cost V 1 base and J 2 bases, with 9 bases left between them. Germline CDR1 SGHTA, CDR2 FQGNSA. CDR3 protein: CASSLVPGAYNEQFF. In DNA form, the CDR3 reads TGTGCCAGCAGCTTAGTCCCGGGAGCCTACAATGAGCAGTTCTTC.

CDR3 residues: CASNSEPGLEAFF. CDR3 DNA sequence: TGTGCCAGCAACTCAGAACCGGGACTTGAAGCTTTCTTT. The chain employs TRBV5-5 and TRBJ1-1; a weak D match, TRBD1 (5 bases). From germline, CDR1 is SGHKS and CDR2 YYEKEE (reference sequence). This CDR3 comprises 13 residues. Trimming took 6 bases from V and 7 from J, leaving 16 bases between them.

This clonotype was observed a few times. The rearrangement links TRBV29-1 to TRBJ1-5; D unresolved. Germline CDR1 SQVTM, CDR2 ANQGSEA. V shed 1 base and J shed 2 bases, with 6 bases lying between them. CDR3 size: 13 residues. Here the CDR3 reads CSVEGGGNQPQHF. For the CDR3, the DNA is TGCAGCGTTGAAGGTGGAGGCAATCAGCCCCAGCATTTT.

The genes are TRBV3-1 and TRBJ2-7, with 11 bases matching TRBD2. The V and J ends lost 5 bases and 3 bases, in that order; junction bases with no gene match: 6. The CDR3 loop spans 15 amino acids. The V gene's germline CDR1 is LGHDT and CDR2 YNNKEL (reference sequence). CDR3 DNA sequence: TGTGCCAGCAGCACCGGGACTAGCGGTCTCTACGAGCAGTACTTC. It yields the protein CASSTGTSGLYEQYF.

The chain has TRBV4-3 and TRBJ1-1, with D possibly being TRBD1 (6 bases). The length of the CDR3 is 13 residues. V lost 5 bases and J 3 bases, leaving 10 bases between the germline ends. CDR1 and CDR2 from the germline V gene are LGHNA and YSLEER. The CDR3 DNA sequence: TGCGCCAGCAGCAACAGGGCGGACACTGAAGCTTTCTTT. The encoded protein is CASSNRADTEAFF.

Many counts were recorded for this clonotype. This chain links TRBV4-3 with TRBJ2-3, with D hard to call. This CDR3 spans 15 amino acids. CDR1 is LGHNA, CDR2 YSLEER, per germline. Deletions cut 5 bases from V and 2 bases from J, with 14 bases between. CDR3 protein: CASSFRPEHTDTQYF. Here the CDR3 DNA reads TGCGCCAGCAGCTTCCGACCGGAACACACAGATACGCAGTATTTT.

This clonotype came up many times. The rearrangement links TRBV7-2 to TRBJ1-1; 7 bases fit TRBD1. V dropped 5 bases and J dropped 6; count of bases not matched to a gene: 12. CDR3 size: 15 residues. CDR1 SGHTA and CDR2 FQGNSA come from the germline V gene. CDR3: CASSPYTGTDSEAFF. For the CDR3, the DNA is TGTGCCAGCAGCCCTTATACCGGGACAGATTCTGAAGCTTTCTTT.

As to this clonotype: In this CDR3 the conserved last residue, phenylalanine or tryptophan, is missing, so a read error is likely. The chain is built from TRBV7-2 and TRBJ2-1, with 11 bases that match TRBD2. Germline CDR1 and CDR2: SGHTA and FQGNSA. After removal of 5 bases from V and 8 bases from J, the junction contained 2 bases not matched to a gene. The CDR3 is 13 amino acids. CDR3 sequence: CASSELAGDEQFY. The CDR3 region has the DNA TGTGCCAGCAGCGAACTAGCGGGGGATGAGCAGTTCTAC.

There are a few counts of this clonotype. This chain connects TRBV5-1 to TRBJ2-2, with 11 positions matching TRBD2. V dropped 3 bases and J dropped 4; count of bases not matched to a gene: 5. The CDR3 length is 16 residues. Per the germline V gene, CDR1 is SGHRS and CDR2 is YFSETQ. The CDR3 sequence is CASSSTGTSGTGELFF. CDR3 DNA: TGCGCCAGCAGCTCCACTGGGACTAGCGGCACCGGGGAGCTGTTTTTT. The variable domain in full, completed from reference TRBV5-1 and TRBJ2-2, reads KAGVTQTPRYLIKTRGQQVTLSCSPISGHRSVSWYQQTPGQGLQFLFEYFSETQRNKGNFPGRFSGRQFSNSRSEMNVSTLELGDSALYLCASSSTGTSGTGELFFGEGSRLTVL.

This clonotype was observed many times. V usage is TRBV4-1 and J usage is TRBJ2-7; D not resolved. Germline V gene data show CDR1 as MGHRA and CDR2 as YSYEKL. This CDR3 comprises 13 residues. V was trimmed by 0 bases and J by 2 bases, leaving 5 bases between them. DNA of the CDR3: TGCGCCAGCAGCCAAGAGTTGACCTACGAGCAGTACGTC. Its protein product is CASSQELTYEQYV.

This clonotype was detected a few times. The V and J genes are TRBV7-8 and TRBJ1-5; D uncertain. The germline V gene encodes CDR1 SGHVS and CDR2 FQNEAQ. This CDR3 comprises 16 residues. Deletions cut 2 bases from V and 2 bases from J, with 13 bases between. CDR3: CASSLNTDPRNQPQHF. In DNA form, the CDR3 reads TGTGCCAGCAGCTTAAATACAGACCCACGCAATCAGCCCCAGCATTTT.

This clonotype showed up just a few times. J is TRBJ2-3 and V is TRBV4-3; D is unclear. Deletions cut 0 bases from V and 8 bases from J, with 18 bases between. The CDR3 has 16 amino acids. Germline V lookup: CDR1 LGHNA, CDR2 YSLEER. Written as DNA, the CDR3 is TGCGCCAGCAGCCAAGAGGCGCATAACCACAGAGGTACGCAGTATTTT. Translated: CASSQEAHNHRGTQYF.

V and J are TRBV3-1 and TRBJ2-2; the D is unclear. The V and J ends lost 2 bases and 3 bases respectively, with 1 base between them. There are 12 residues in the CDR3. The germline CDR1 and CDR2 sequences are LGHDT and YNNKEL (reference sequence). As DNA, the CDR3 is TGTGCCAGCAGCCAACACACCGGGGAGCTGTTTTTT. Translating it yields CASSQHTGELFF. Full variable domain (outside the CDR3, taken from reference TRBV3-1 and TRBJ2-2): DTAVSQTPKYLVTQMGNDKSIKCEQNLGHDTMYWYKQDSKKFLKIMFSYNNKELIINETVPNRFSPKSPDKAHLNLHINSLELGDSAVYFCASSQHTGELFFGEGSRLTVL.